Below, 22 T cell receptor beta chains from the same sample are listed, as sequenced in a study of blood T cell repertoires in COVID-19. Here immunoSEQ multiplex PCR was the method, and the copy in TCRdb shows in-frame clones only, minus some. The profile covers approximately 24,000 clones, with approximately 81% appearing a single time and roughly 34% taken by the ten largest. Sequences were obtained from peripheral blood. These receptors all come from a human donor in a cohort sampled during active COVID-19.

This chain connects TRBV18 to TRBJ1-2, with 8 nucleotides matching TRBD1. With 3 bases clipped from V and 6 bases from J, the junction kept 3 bases outside the gene matches. Germline V lookup: CDR1 KGHSH, CDR2 LQKENI. There are 13 residues in the CDR3. The CDR3 sequence is CASSPSDRDGYTF. The CDR3 DNA reads TGTGCCAGCTCACCCTCGGACAGGGATGGCTACACCTTC.

V usage is TRBV4-1 and J usage is TRBJ2-3; a weak D match, TRBD1 (6 bases). Germline V lookup: CDR1 MGHRA, CDR2 YSYEKL. The CDR3 covers 13 residues. The V gene lost 4 bases and the J gene lost 3 bases, with 8 bases spanning the gap. In DNA, the CDR3 is TGCGCCAGCAGCCCAGGGGTTACAGATACGCAGTATTTT. This encodes CASSPGVTDTQYF.

V is TRBV2 and J is TRBJ2-7; 9 nucleotides match TRBD1. This CDR3 contains 15 residues. With V trimmed by 4 bases and J by 4 bases, 8 bases remained unmatched. The germline gives CDR1 SNHLY, CDR2 FYNNEI. DNA of the CDR3: TGTGCCAGCAGTGTCGTGGGACAGGGAACGTACGAGCAGTACTTC. Protein: CASSVVGQGTYEQYF.

The rearrangement links TRBV27 to TRBJ1-1; D is unresolved. From germline, CDR1 is MNHEY and CDR2 SMNVEV (reference sequence). V was pared by 2 bases and J by 0 bases, with 7 bases between. There are 14 residues in the CDR3. The CDR3 DNA sequence: TGTGCCAGCAGTTTAAACATTATGAACACTGAAGCTTTCTTT. It codes for CASSLNIMNTEAFF.

This clone appeared a single time. This rearrangement joins TRBV7-8 to TRBJ2-5; TRBD1 matches at 9 bases. V lost 1 base to trimming and J lost 5 bases; unmatched junction nucleotides: 17. Germline V CDR1 and CDR2: SGHVS, FQNEAQ. The CDR3 is 19 amino acids. The CDR3 here is CASSLEGYRGLLSLETQYF. CDR3 sequence (DNA): TGTGCCAGCAGCTTAGAGGGGTACAGGGGGCTCTTATCTTTGGAGACCCAGTACTTC.

The gene calls are TRBV11-2 and TRBJ2-6, with D maybe TRBD2 (7 bases). From germline, CDR1 is SGHAT and CDR2 FQNNGV. V shed 4 bases and J shed 0 bases, with 19 bases lying between them. The CDR3 is 19 amino acids. The CDR3 loop reads CASSSGGMGAYSGANVLTF. In nucleotides, the CDR3 is TGTGCCAGCAGCTCGGGAGGTATGGGGGCCTACTCTGGGGCCAACGTCCTGACTTTC.

The V gene is TRBV18, the J gene TRBJ1-4, with D perhaps matching TRBD1 (5 bases). In germline, CDR1 is KGHSH, CDR2 LQKENI. The V gene lost 3 bases and the J gene lost 6 bases, with 14 bases spanning the gap. The CDR3 is 15 residues long. CDR3 DNA sequence: TGTGCCAGCTCACCCTCTCCGGGGGAGGATGAAAAACTGTTTTTT. Protein: CASSPSPGEDEKLFF.

This clone was found a few times. The chain employs TRBV30 and TRBJ1-1; unclear D gene. This CDR3 contains 11 residues. V gave up 3 bases and J gave up 6 bases, with 8 bases separating them. Per germline, CDR1 GTSNPN and CDR2 SVGIG (reference sequence). The CDR3 nucleotides are TGTGCCTGGAGCGAGACATCTGAAGCTTTCTTT. It codes for CAWSETSEAFF. Full variable domain (missing parts from reference TRBV30 and TRBJ1-1): SQTIHQWPATLVQPVGSPLSLECTVEGTSNPNLYWYRQAAGRGLQLLFYSVGIGQISSEVPQNLSASRPQDRQFILSSKKLLLSDSGFYLCAWSETSEAFFGQGTRLTVV.

The gene calls are TRBV28 and TRBJ1-5, with D possibly being TRBD1 (5 bases). Germline assignment: CDR1 MDHEN and CDR2 SYDVKM. CDR3 length: 14 residues. V lost 3 bases, J lost 7 bases, and 13 bases lay in between. CDR3 sequence: CASSFDGGGQPQHF. For the CDR3, the DNA is TGTGCCAGCAGTTTTGATGGGGGAGGCCAGCCCCAGCATTTT.

CDR3 residues: CASSRDRAYEQYF. CDR3 DNA sequence: TGTGCCAGTAGCAGGGACAGAGCCTACGAGCAGTACTTC. The gene calls are TRBV19 and TRBJ2-7; 7 bases line up with TRBD1. V lost 6 bases and J lost 2; bases outside the gene matches: 4. The germline V gene has CDR1 LNHDA and CDR2 SQIVND (reference sequence). CDR3 size: 13 residues.

A single count supports this clone. V usage is TRBV6-2 or TRBV6-3 and J usage is TRBJ2-2; 8 bases fit TRBD1. The CDR3 contains 13 residues. Germline V gene sequence: CDR1 MNHEY, CDR2 SVGEGT. The J segment lost 7 bases and the V segment lost 6 bases, leaving 4 bases of the junction unmatched. CDR3 in DNA: TGTGCCAGCAGCAGGGGGCAGATCGGGGAGCTGTTTTTT. Translation: CASSRGQIGELFF.

This clone was recorded once. Here the CDR3 reads CASSEGREDFGYTF. CDR3 nucleotide sequence: TGTGCCAGCAGTGAAGGGCGGGAAGACTTTGGCTACACCTTC. The chain links TRBV2 to TRBJ1-2, with D hard to call. This CDR3 spans 14 amino acids. V was trimmed by 1 base and J by 7 bases, leaving 13 bases between them. In germline, CDR1 is SNHLY, CDR2 FYNNEI.

The V and J genes are TRBV18 and TRBJ2-5, with 7 bases that match TRBD2. Germline-derived CDR1 and CDR2 are KGHSH and LQKENI. Losses at the gene ends were 3 bases for V and 2 bases for J; bases not matched to a gene: 9. The CDR3 runs 16 residues. CDR3 loop: CASSPTKGRAQETQYF. The CDR3 bases are TGTGCCAGCTCACCGACCAAGGGGAGGGCACAAGAGACCCAGTACTTC. Full variable domain (remainder filled in from reference TRBV18 and TRBJ2-5): NAGVMQNPRHLVRRRGQEARLRCSPMKGHSHVYWYRQLPEEGLKFMVYLQKENIIDESGMPKERFSAEFPKEGPSILRIQQVVRGDSAAYFCASSPTKGRAQETQYFGPGTRLLVL.

This clone was seen a single time. J is TRBJ1-2 and V is TRBV19; D gene ambiguous. There are 14 residues in the CDR3. Germline V gives CDR1 LNHDA, CDR2 SQIVND (reference sequence). The V end was cut by 0 bases, the J end by 3 bases, with 8 bases between. CDR3 sequence reads: CASSIEQNYYGYTF. The CDR3 DNA reads as TGTGCCAGTAGTATAGAACAGAACTACTATGGCTACACCTTC.

The CDR3 DNA sequence: TGTGCCACCAGTGGGGGGGCTGGGGCCAACGTCCTGACTTTC. Translated, it gives CATSGGAGANVLTF. The V and J genes are TRBV24-1 and TRBJ2-6, with D tentatively TRBD2 (6 bases). V was cut by 5 bases and J by 2 bases, with 6 bases left in between. CDR3 length: 14 amino acids. CDR1 is KGHDR and CDR2 is SFDVKD in the germline V gene.

The CDR3 loop is CATSDFPGTGNEQFF. CDR3 nucleotides: TGTGCCACCAGTGATTTCCCCGGGACTGGGAATGAGCAGTTCTTC. This rearrangement joins TRBV24-1 to TRBJ2-1; a weak D match, TRBD2 (6 bases). The V and J ends lost 1 base and 7 bases respectively, with 13 bases between them. Germline values: CDR1 KGHDR, CDR2 SFDVKD. The CDR3 extends over 15 amino acids.

The CDR3 sequence is CASSPGSGVVGYTF. CDR3 coding DNA: TGTGCCAGCAGCCCGGGGTCCGGTGTGGTAGGCTACACCTTC. The chain uses TRBV11-2 and TRBJ1-2; D is undetermined. The V end lost 5 bases, the J end lost 8 bases, and 18 bases lay between the germline ends. Germline V gene lookup returns CDR1 SGHAT and CDR2 FQNNGV. CDR3 length: 14 residues. The whole variable domain, filled in from reference TRBV11-2 and TRBJ1-2, reads EAGVAQSPRYKIIEKRQSVAFWCNPISGHATLYWYQQILGQGPKLLIQFQNNGVVDDSQLPKDRFSAERLKGVDSTLKIQPAKLEDSAVYLCASSPGSGVVGYTFGSGTRLTVV.

DNA of the CDR3: TGTGCCAGCTCACCAACAGGGGGAAGTGCGGACACCGGGGAGCTGTTTTTT. As protein: CASSPTGGSADTGELFF. The V gene is TRBV18, the J gene TRBJ2-2; TRBD1 matches 8 bases. Germline V gives CDR1 KGHSH, CDR2 LQKENI. The CDR3 spans 17 residues. After removal of 2 bases from V and 3 bases from J, the junction contained 8 bases not matched to a gene.

A few counts support this clone. The CDR3 spells CASSSKGYEQFF. Written as DNA, the CDR3 is TGTGCCAGCAGCTCCAAGGGGTATGAGCAGTTCTTC. V gene TRBV11-3 combines with J gene TRBJ2-1; D is possibly TRBD1 (5 bases). V lost 4 bases to trimming and J lost 8 bases, with 9 bases between them. The CDR3 sequence is 12 residues long. Germline V gene sequence: CDR1 SGHNT, CDR2 YENEEA.

In DNA, the CDR3 is TGCGCCAGCAGCTTGGAGTCGAGGGGGCGCTCCGAGCAGTACTTC. Protein product: CASSLESRGRSEQYF. The rearrangement uses TRBV5-1 and TRBJ2-7, with 7 bases that match TRBD1. This CDR3 contains 15 residues. Germline CDR1 and CDR2: SGHRS and YFSETQ. The J segment lost 6 bases and the V segment lost 0 bases, leaving 9 bases of the junction unmatched.

V usage is TRBV4-3 and J usage is TRBJ2-1; 14 bases are shared with TRBD2. V dropped 4 bases and J dropped 5; count of bases not matched to a gene: 10. The CDR3 is 18 amino acids. Per germline, CDR1 LGHNA and CDR2 YSLEER. CDR3 nucleotides: TGCGCCAGCAGCCTAGGACTAGCGGGGGGCATTGGGGACAATGAGCAGTTCTTC. Translated: CASSLGLAGGIGDNEQFF.

The chain carries TRBV7-9 and TRBJ2-4; TRBD2 matches at 9 bases. The CDR3 sequence is 19 residues long. V lost 2 bases and J lost 5; bases outside the gene matches: 16. Per germline, CDR1 SEHNR and CDR2 FQNEAQ (reference sequence). CDR3 amino acids: CASSLTPGQRGASQNIQYF. DNA of the CDR3: TGTGCCAGCAGCTTAACCCCGGGCCAGCGGGGGGCGAGCCAAAACATTCAGTACTTC.